These 10 T cell receptor beta chains came from one sample sequenced in a study of long-term antiretroviral therapy in people with HIV. With survey level as its setting, the immunoSEQ assay was v3.0. Generated by immunoSEQ multiplex PCR, the TCRdb table keeps only in-frame clones and is missing some. This table has 15,000 to 20,000 clones, 75% to 90% appearing once. The sequencing here drew on unsorted PBMCs, taken 0.3 years after starting antiretroviral therapy. Receptors originate from a man aged 18 to 35 with HIV.

This clone was seen only once. The rearrangement joins TRBV10-2 to TRBJ2-5; 9 bases are shared with TRBD1. The CDR3 consists of 15 residues. V was pared by 5 bases and J by 1 base, with 5 bases of the junction left unmatched. Per germline, CDR1 WSHSY and CDR2 SAAADI. CDR3 sequence (DNA): TGCGCCAGCAGTTCCCCGGGACAGGGCCAAGAGACCCAGTACTTC. Amino acid sequence: CASSSPGQGQETQYF.

This chain links TRBV14 with TRBJ2-5; 10 bases agree with TRBD2. The CDR3 loop spans 16 amino acids. J lost 5 bases, V lost 1 base, and 7 bases had no gene match. Germline V gene lookup returns CDR1 SGHDN and CDR2 FVKESK. CDR3 loop: CASSQGNSGGLETQYF. The CDR3 DNA follows: TGTGCCAGCAGCCAAGGAAATAGCGGGGGGTTGGAGACCCAGTACTTC.

This clone has a handful of counts. The gene calls are TRBV28 and TRBJ2-7, with a weak D call TRBD2 (5 bases). CDR3 length: 13 amino acids. V shed 6 bases and J shed 1 base, with 10 bases lying between them. Germline values: CDR1 MDHEN, CDR2 SYDVKM. DNA for the CDR3: TGTGCCAGCAGGGGGAGCCTTTCCTACGAGCAGTACTTC. This gives the protein CASRGSLSYEQYF.

In this sample, this clone turned up once. Compared with germline, one end of the junction differs, possibly owing to a read error. This chain links TRBV15 with TRBJ1-1; D is ambiguous. The CDR3 spans 13 residues. The germline CDR1 and CDR2 sequences are LNHNV and YYDKDF (reference sequence). The CDR3 DNA follows: TGTGCCACCAGCAGAGATCAGAACGCTGAAGCTTTCTTT. Translation gives CATSRDQNAEAFF.

This clone was observed a few times. This chain connects TRBV18 to TRBJ2-7, with D tentatively TRBD2 (5 bases). Trimming stripped 5 bases from V and 4 bases from J, with 12 bases between. CDR3 length: 13 residues. Looked up from germline, CDR1 is KGHSH and CDR2 is LQKENI. CDR3 DNA: TGTGCCAGCTCAAGCCCCGAGGGTTACGAGCAGTACTTC. Translated: CASSSPEGYEQYF.

The chain joins TRBV11-2 to TRBJ1-1, with a possible D match to TRBD1 (5 bases). Germline V gene lookup returns CDR1 SGHAT and CDR2 FQNNGV. This CDR3 has 14 residues. V was cut by 3 bases and J by 7 bases, with 15 bases left in between. This chain's CDR3 is CASSLFGARSEAFF. CDR3 DNA sequence: TGTGCCAGCAGCTTGTTCGGGGCGCGGAGTGAAGCTTTCTTT.

V is TRBV5-8 and J is TRBJ1-1; TRBD1 might be the D (5 bases). The CDR3 is 14 amino acids. Deletions cut 1 base from V and 1 base from J, with 8 bases between. The germline CDR1 and CDR2 sequences are SGHTS and YDEGEE. The CDR3, as DNA: TGTGCCAGCAGCTTGATGGGGGAGAACACTGAAGCTTTCTTT. Protein sequence: CASSLMGENTEAFF.

The chain uses TRBV7-9 and TRBJ1-1; D not resolved. The germline V and J ends were trimmed by 5 bases and 5 bases, with 15 bases remaining between them. This CDR3 is built from 14 residues. The germline V gene encodes CDR1 SEHNR and CDR2 FQNEAQ (reference sequence). CDR3 DNA sequence: TGTGCCAGCAGCCTAAGGCAAGTAGGGACTGAAGCTTTCTTT. This codes for CASSLRQVGTEAFF.

This clone is a singleton in its sample. The chain couples TRBV10-3 to TRBJ1-1; tentatively, D is TRBD1 (6 bases). The length of the CDR3 is 14 residues. Germline V gene sequence: CDR1 ENHRY, CDR2 SYGVKD. V was cut by 6 bases and J by 2 bases, with 13 bases left in between. This chain's CDR3 is CAISPLTGNTEAFF. The CDR3 DNA is TGTGCCATCAGCCCGCTGACAGGCAACACTGAAGCTTTCTTT.

The V and J genes are TRBV28 and TRBJ1-2, with 9 bases fitting TRBD1. The CDR3 contains 13 residues. The V gene's germline CDR1 is MDHEN and CDR2 SYDVKM. The ends lost 6 bases at V and 9 bases at J; junction bases unmatched: 8. The CDR3 loop is CASSLRQGGRYTF. In DNA form, the CDR3 reads TGTGCCAGCAGCCTCAGACAGGGGGGACGCTACACCTTC.